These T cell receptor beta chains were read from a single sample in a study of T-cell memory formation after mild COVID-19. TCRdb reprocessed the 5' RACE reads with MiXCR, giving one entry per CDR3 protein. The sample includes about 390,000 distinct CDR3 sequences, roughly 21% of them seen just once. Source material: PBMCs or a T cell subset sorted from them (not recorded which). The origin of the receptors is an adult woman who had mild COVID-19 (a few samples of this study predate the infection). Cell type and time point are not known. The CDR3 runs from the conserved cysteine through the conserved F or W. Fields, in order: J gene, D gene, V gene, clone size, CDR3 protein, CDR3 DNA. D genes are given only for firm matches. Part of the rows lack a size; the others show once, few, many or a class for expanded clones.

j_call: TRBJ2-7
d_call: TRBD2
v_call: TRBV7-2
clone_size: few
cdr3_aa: CASSLDSSGGYYEQYF
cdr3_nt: TGTGCCAGCAGCTTAGATTCTAGCGGGGGGTACTACGAGCAGTACTTC

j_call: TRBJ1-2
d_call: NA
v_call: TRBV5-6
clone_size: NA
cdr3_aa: CASSFPGSGYTF
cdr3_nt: TGTGCCAGCAGCTTTCCAGGGAGCGGCTACACCTTC

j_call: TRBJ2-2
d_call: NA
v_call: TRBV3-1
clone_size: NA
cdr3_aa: CASSRGATGELFF
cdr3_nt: TGTGCCAGCAGCCGCGGGGCAACCGGGGAGCTGTTTTTT

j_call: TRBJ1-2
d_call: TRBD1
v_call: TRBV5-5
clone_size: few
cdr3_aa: CASSPQGQGLFGYTF
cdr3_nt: TGTGCCAGCAGCCCGCAGGGACAGGGATTGTTTGGCTACACCTTC

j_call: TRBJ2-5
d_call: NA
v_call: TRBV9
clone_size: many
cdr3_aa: CASSVAGVEETQYF
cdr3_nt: TGTGCCAGCAGCGTAGCGGGGGTTGAAGAGACCCAGTACTTC

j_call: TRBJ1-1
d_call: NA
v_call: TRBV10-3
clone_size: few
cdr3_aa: CAISAQGPKGEAFF
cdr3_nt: TGTGCCATCAGTGCCCAGGGGCCGAAGGGTGAAGCTTTCTTT

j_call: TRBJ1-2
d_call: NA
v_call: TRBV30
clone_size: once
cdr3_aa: CAWSRGGGYTF
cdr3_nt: TGTGCCTGGAGCCGGGGCGGTGGCTACACCTTC

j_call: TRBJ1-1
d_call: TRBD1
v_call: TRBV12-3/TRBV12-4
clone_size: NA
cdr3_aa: CASSFPPPVGQGNTEAFF
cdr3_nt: TGTGCCAGCAGTTTTCCCCCTCCGGTAGGACAGGGGAACACTGAAGCTTTCTTT

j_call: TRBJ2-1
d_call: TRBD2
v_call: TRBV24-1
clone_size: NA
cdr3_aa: CATSLTAGGGNEQFF
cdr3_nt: TGTGCCACCAGTCTGACCGCTGGGGGGGGTAATGAGCAGTTCTTC

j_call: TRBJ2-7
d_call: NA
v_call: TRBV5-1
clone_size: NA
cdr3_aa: CASSSSNGGYEQYF
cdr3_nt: TGCGCCAGCAGCTCATCCAATGGGGGCTACGAGCAGTACTTC

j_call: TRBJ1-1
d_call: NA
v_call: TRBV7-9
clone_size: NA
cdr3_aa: CASSPNQWGSTEAFF
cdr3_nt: TGTGCCAGCAGCCCCAATCAGTGGGGTTCCACTGAAGCTTTCTTT

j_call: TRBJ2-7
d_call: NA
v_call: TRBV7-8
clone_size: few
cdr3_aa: CASSLASTSLGYEQYF
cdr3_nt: TGTGCCAGCAGCTTAGCGTCTACCTCTCTGGGCTACGAGCAGTACTTC

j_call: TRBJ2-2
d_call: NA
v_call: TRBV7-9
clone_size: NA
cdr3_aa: CASTLIAGELFF
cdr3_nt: TGTGCCAGTACCCTTATAGCCGGGGAGCTGTTTTTT

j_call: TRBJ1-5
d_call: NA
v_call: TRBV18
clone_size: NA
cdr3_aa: CASSPDRNSNQPQHF
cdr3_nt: TGTGCCAGCTCACCCGACAGAAATAGCAATCAGCCCCAGCATTTT

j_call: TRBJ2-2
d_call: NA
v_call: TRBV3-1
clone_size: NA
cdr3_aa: CASSRRSRGAHTGELFF
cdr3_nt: TGTGCCAGCAGCCGCCGAAGCAGGGGGGCGCACACCGGGGAGCTGTTTTTT

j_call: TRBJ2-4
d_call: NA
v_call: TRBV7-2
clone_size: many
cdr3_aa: CASSLRSGAGKNIQYF
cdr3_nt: TGTGCCAGCAGCTTACGTAGTGGGGCAGGAAAAAACATTCAGTACTTC

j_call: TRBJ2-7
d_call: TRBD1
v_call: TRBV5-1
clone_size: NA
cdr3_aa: CASSLDQGAREQYF
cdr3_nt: TGCGCCAGCAGCTTGGACCAGGGGGCCCGCGAGCAGTACTTC

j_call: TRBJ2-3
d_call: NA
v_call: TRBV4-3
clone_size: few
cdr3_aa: CASSQEEGGRGGDTQYF
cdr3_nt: TGCGCCAGCAGCCAAGAGGAGGGGGGCAGAGGTGGAGATACGCAGTATTTT

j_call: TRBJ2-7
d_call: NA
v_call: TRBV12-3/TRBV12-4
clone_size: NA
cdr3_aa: CASARDGDTYEQYF
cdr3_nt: TGTGCCAGCGCACGGGACGGTGATACCTACGAGCAGTACTTC

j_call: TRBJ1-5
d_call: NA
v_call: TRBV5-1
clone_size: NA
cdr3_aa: CASSRGTPEGHSNQPQHF
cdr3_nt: TGCGCCAGCAGTCGCGGGACTCCCGAGGGGCATAGCAATCAGCCCCAGCATTTT

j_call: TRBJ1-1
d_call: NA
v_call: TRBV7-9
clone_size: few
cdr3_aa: CASSLYGSSEAFF
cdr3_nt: TGTGCCAGCAGCTTATATGGCTCGAGTGAAGCTTTCTTT

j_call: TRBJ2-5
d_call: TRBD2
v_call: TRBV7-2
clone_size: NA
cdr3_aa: CASSSGLAAQETQYF
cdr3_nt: TGTGCCAGCAGCTCAGGACTAGCGGCACAAGAGACCCAGTACTTC

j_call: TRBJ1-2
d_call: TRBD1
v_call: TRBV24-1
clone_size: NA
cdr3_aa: CATSAPGQGDYGYTF
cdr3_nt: TGTGCCACCAGTGCACCGGGACAGGGGGACTATGGCTACACCTTC

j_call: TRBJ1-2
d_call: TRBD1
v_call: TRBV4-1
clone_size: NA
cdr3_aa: CASSQGMEGAWHYGYTF
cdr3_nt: TGCGCCAGCAGCCAAGGTATGGAGGGGGCTTGGCACTATGGCTACACCTTC

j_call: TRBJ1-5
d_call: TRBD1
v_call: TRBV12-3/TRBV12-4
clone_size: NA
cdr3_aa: CASSADRVSNQPQHF
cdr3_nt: TGTGCCAGCAGCGCTGACAGGGTTAGCAATCAGCCCCAGCATTTT

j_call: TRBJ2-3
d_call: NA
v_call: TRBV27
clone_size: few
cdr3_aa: CASSLALADTQYF
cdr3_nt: TGTGCCAGCAGTTTAGCGTTGGCAGATACGCAGTATTTT

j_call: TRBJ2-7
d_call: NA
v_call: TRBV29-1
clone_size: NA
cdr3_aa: CSVEADHYEQYF
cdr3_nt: TGCAGCGTTGAAGCGGACCACTACGAGCAGTACTTC

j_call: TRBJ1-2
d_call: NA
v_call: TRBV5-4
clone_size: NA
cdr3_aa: CASSLDREGYTF
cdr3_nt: TGTGCCAGCAGCTTGGATAGGGAGGGCTACACCTTC

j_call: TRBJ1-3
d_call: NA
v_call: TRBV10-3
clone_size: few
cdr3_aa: CAIMDNLRNTIYF
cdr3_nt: TGTGCCATCATGGACAACCTCCGAAACACCATATATTTT

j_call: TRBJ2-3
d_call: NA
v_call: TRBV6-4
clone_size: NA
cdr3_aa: CASSDNLATDTQYF
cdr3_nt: TGTGCCAGCAGTGACAACCTAGCAACAGATACGCAGTATTTT

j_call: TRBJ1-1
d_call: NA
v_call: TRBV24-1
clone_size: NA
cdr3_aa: CATSDSGGWGRNTEAFF
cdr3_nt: TGTGCCACCAGTGATTCCGGCGGGTGGGGGAGGAACACTGAAGCTTTCTTT

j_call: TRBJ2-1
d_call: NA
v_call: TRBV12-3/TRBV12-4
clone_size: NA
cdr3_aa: CASSLTSTYNEQFF
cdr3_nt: TGTGCCAGCAGTTTGACTAGTACCTACAATGAGCAGTTCTTC

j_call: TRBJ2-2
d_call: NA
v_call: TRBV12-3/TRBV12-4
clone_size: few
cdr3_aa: CASSLPRGRTGELFF
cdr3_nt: TGTGCCAGCAGTTTACCAAGGGGTCGGACCGGGGAGCTGTTTTTT

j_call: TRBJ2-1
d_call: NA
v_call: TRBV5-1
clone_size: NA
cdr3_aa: CASSLVAGAGDEQFF
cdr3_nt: TGCGCCAGCAGCTTGGTGGCGGGGGCCGGCGATGAGCAGTTCTTC

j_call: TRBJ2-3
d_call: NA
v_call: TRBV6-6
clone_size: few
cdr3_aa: CASIPQGPGTDTQYF
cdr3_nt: TGTGCCAGCATTCCACAGGGCCCCGGCACAGATACGCAGTATTTT

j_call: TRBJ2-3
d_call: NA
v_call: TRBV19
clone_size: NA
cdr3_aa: CATSTRVATDTQYF
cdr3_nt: TGTGCCACCTCGACCCGGGTAGCTACAGATACGCAGTATTTT

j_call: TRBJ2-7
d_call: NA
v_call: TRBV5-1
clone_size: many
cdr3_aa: CASSLEDRYEQYF
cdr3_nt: TGCGCCAGCAGCTTGGAGGATAGGTACGAGCAGTACTTC

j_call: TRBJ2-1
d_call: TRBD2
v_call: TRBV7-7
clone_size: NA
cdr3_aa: CASSSRLAGNGNNEQFF
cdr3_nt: TGTGCCAGCAGCTCGAGACTAGCGGGGAACGGAAACAATGAGCAGTTCTTC

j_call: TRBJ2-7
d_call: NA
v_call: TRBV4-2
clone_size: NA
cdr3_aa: CASSQDPSVSYEQYF
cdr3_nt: TGTGCCAGCAGCCAAGATCCCAGTGTGTCCTACGAGCAGTACTTC

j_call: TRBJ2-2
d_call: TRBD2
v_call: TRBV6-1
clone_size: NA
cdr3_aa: CASSESSGVAGELFF
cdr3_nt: TGTGCCAGCAGTGAAAGTAGCGGGGTGGCCGGGGAGCTGTTTTTT

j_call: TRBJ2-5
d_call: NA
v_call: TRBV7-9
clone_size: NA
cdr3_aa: CASSLAYSPETQYF
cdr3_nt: TGTGCCAGCAGCTTAGCGTACAGCCCGGAGACCCAGTACTTC

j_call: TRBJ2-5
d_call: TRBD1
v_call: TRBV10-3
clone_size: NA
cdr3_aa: CAISKTGVGETQYF
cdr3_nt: TGTGCCATCAGCAAAACAGGGGTTGGGGAGACCCAGTACTTC

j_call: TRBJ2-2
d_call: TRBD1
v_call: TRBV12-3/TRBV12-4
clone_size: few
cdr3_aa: CASIPADRVRANTGELFF
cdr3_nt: TGTGCCAGCATTCCGGCCGACAGGGTCCGCGCGAACACCGGGGAGCTGTTTTTT

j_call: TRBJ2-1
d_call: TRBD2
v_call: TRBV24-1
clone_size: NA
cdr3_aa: CATSGLAGREDEQFF
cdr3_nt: TGTGCCACCTCTGGACTAGCGGGACGTGAGGATGAGCAGTTCTTC

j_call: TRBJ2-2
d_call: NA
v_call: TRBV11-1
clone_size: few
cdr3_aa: CASSLEGRITTNTGELFF
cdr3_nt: TGTGCCAGCAGCTTAGAGGGTCGGATTACTACGAACACCGGGGAGCTGTTTTTT

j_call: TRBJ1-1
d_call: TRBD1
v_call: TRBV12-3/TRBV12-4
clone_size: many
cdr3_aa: CASSLVHRGPEAFF
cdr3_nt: TGTGCCAGCAGTTTAGTTCACAGGGGGCCTGAAGCTTTCTTT